Shown below are 14 T cell receptor beta chains from a single sample sequenced in a study of T cells in Graves' hyperthyroidism and ophthalmopathy. Using RNA transcripts as the source, TCR beta CDR3 regions were amplified. A set of HTBI primers served as the primers for a first-round RT-PCR of the TCR CDR3. TCRdb re-derived calls from the multiplex PCR reads in MiXCR, one entry per CDR3 protein. The sample holds roughly 250,000 distinct CDR3 sequences, roughly 15% seen once. The sample comprised blood. The source is a woman aged 18-29 years with Graves' ophthalmopathy.

In this sample, this clonotype turned up many times. This sequence joins TRBV9 and TRBJ2-1, with D hard to call. Germline assignment: CDR1 SGDLS and CDR2 YYNGEE. The V gene lost 7 bases and the J gene lost 3 bases, with 5 bases spanning the gap. The CDR3 consists of 11 residues. CDR3 sequence: CASGDYNEQFF. The CDR3 nucleotides read TGTGCCAGCGGCGACTACAATGAGCAGTTCTTC.

This clonotype has a count of ten or more. The chain carries TRBV6-1 and TRBJ2-7, with 10 bases lining up with TRBD1. The CDR3 consists of 15 residues. J lost 6 bases, V lost 2 bases, and 7 bases had no gene match. Per germline, CDR1 MNHNS and CDR2 SASEGT. CDR3 loop: CASSERTGGSFEQYF. The CDR3 coding sequence is TGTGCCAGCAGTGAACGGACAGGGGGAAGCTTCGAGCAGTACTTC.

This clonotype was seen at least ten times. The V gene is TRBV12-3 or TRBV12-4, the J gene TRBJ2-2, with D hard to call. CDR3 length equals 12 residues. Trimming stripped 3 bases from V and 2 bases from J, with 1 base between. CDR3 amino acids: CASSFNTGELFF. The DNA for the CDR3 is TGTGCCAGCAGTTTTAACACCGGGGAGCTGTTTTTT.

This clonotype came up many times. V is TRBV20-1 and J is TRBJ2-3, with D tentatively TRBD2 (5 bases). The CDR3 spans 16 residues. Trimming pared 1 base from V and 1 base from J, leaving 15 bases between. CDR1 DFQATT and CDR2 SNEGSKA come from the germline V gene (reference sequence). The CDR3 bases are TGCAGTGCTAGAGTAGGTCTAGCCGTTGGCACAGATACGCAGTATTTT. It translates to CSARVGLAVGTDTQYF.

This clonotype was observed many times. The chain recombines TRBV6-1 with TRBJ2-1; the match to TRBD2 covers 9 bases. Germline V CDR1 and CDR2: MNHNS, SASEGT. Trimming took 6 bases from V and 6 from J; bases not matched to a gene: 9. This CDR3 has 15 amino acids. The CDR3 sequence: CASSPYEAGGNEQFF. As DNA, the CDR3 is TGTGCCAGCAGCCCCTACGAAGCGGGGGGCAATGAGCAGTTCTTC.

This clonotype was found many times. The chain employs TRBV18 and TRBJ1-1, with TRBD1 as a possible D gene (5 bases). The CDR3 is 15 residues long. The V gene lost 0 bases and the J gene lost 4 bases, with 12 bases spanning the gap. Germline loops: CDR1 KGHSH, CDR2 LQKENI. For the CDR3, the DNA is TGTGCCAGCTCACCACCTGCCAGGGTGGGCACTGAAGCTTTCTTT. This codes for CASSPPARVGTEAFF.

This clonotype was seen repeatedly, ten times or more. The chain combines TRBV6-1 with TRBJ2-7; TRBD1 might be the D (5 bases). Germline CDR1 reads MNHNS; CDR2 reads SASEGT. This CDR3 is built from 14 residues. The V end was cut by 6 bases, the J end by 0 bases, with 12 bases between. CDR3 sequence reads: CASSDSWGSYEQYF. The CDR3 DNA sequence: TGTGCCAGCAGCGACAGTTGGGGCTCCTACGAGCAGTACTTC.

The chain combines TRBV28 with TRBJ2-3; TRBD2 matches at 14 bases. Germline trimming cut 1 base from V and 0 bases from J; bases unmatched to any gene: 6. The CDR3 has 19 amino acids. Germline CDR1 reads MDHEN; CDR2 reads SYDVKM. The CDR3 region has the DNA TGTGCCAGCAGTTTATTAGTGACTAGCGGGAGGGAAAGCACAGATACGCAGTATTTT. This translates into CASSLLVTSGRESTDTQYF.

This clonotype was found many times. This sequence joins TRBV27 and TRBJ1-6; 7 bases are a match to TRBD1. Germline V gives CDR1 MNHEY, CDR2 SMNVEV (reference sequence). This CDR3 is built from 15 residues. V shed 3 bases, J shed 4 bases, and the junction held 3 bases outside the gene matches. The CDR3 DNA follows: TGTGCCAGCAGTTTTCGGGACAGATATAATTCACCCCTCCACTTT. Encoded protein: CASSFRDRYNSPLHF.

This clonotype came up many times. The rearrangement links TRBV27 to TRBJ2-1; 10 bases fit TRBD2. V lost 3 bases to trimming and J lost 6 bases; unmatched junction nucleotides: 2. The V gene's germline CDR1 is MNHEY and CDR2 SMNVEV (reference sequence). This CDR3 contains 14 residues. The CDR3 region has the DNA TGTGCCAGCAGTTTCCGGACTAGCGGCAATGAGCAGTTCTTC. It specifies CASSFRTSGNEQFF.

Worth noting for this clonotype: With a much larger clone just one base away, this may be a read error. The J gene is TRBJ2-7, the V gene TRBV5-1; no firm D call. Trimming took 1 base from V and 5 from J, leaving 7 bases between them. This CDR3 region has 12 residues. CDR1 is SGHRS and CDR2 is YFSETQ in the germline V gene. The CDR3 bases are TGCGCCAGCAGCTTGCCTACGGACGAGCAGTACTTC. Translated: CASSLPTDEQYF.

This clonotype was seen many times. This chain connects TRBV20-1 to TRBJ1-1; TRBD1 aligns across 8 bases. The length of the CDR3 is 12 residues. The ends lost 5 bases at V and 7 bases at J; junction bases unmatched: 6. Germline CDR1 is DFQATT and CDR2 is SNEGSKA (reference sequence). CDR3 sequence (DNA): TGCAGTGCTCCGAAACAGGGGGGTGAAGCTTTCTTT. Residues: CSAPKQGGEAFF.

In its sample, this clonotype was seen many times. The chain joins TRBV20-1 to TRBJ2-1, with TRBD1 identical over 7 bases. Germline CDR1 DFQATT, CDR2 SNEGSKA (reference sequence). The V gene end was trimmed by 6 bases and the J gene end by 2 bases; junction bases not matched to a gene: 7. This CDR3 is built from 14 residues. The CDR3 nucleotides are TGCAGTGCACCGAAACAGGGGACCTACAATGAGCAGTTCTTC. It is translated as CSAPKQGTYNEQFF.

Concerning this clonotype: Here the CDR3 omits its conserved ending phenylalanine or tryptophan, so a read error is the likely source. This chain connects TRBV4-3 to TRBJ1-1; TRBD1 agrees at 9 bases. J gave up 1 base and V 2 bases, and 2 bases lay outside the gene matches. Germline CDR1 reads LGHNA; CDR2 reads YSLEER. The CDR3 totals 15 residues. This chain's CDR3 is CASSQLTGGNTEAFS. DNA for the CDR3: TGCGCCAGCAGCCAATTGACAGGGGGGAACACTGAAGCTTTCTCT.